This record looks at one T cell receptor (beta chain) sequence and its context. The CDR3 extends over 13 amino acids. Trimming left V 8 bases short and J 8 bases short, with 13 bases between. In germline, CDR1 is MNHEY, CDR2 SMNVEV (reference sequence). The data originate from a study of technical replicates of blood from several donors. TCRdb keeps only in-frame clones here, not all; method: immunoSEQ multiplex PCR. This table has some 56,000 clones, over 90% appearing once. This TCR came from a human donor in good health. Some clones in this sample may be carry-over from other donors' samples. Specimen: PBMCs. The V call is TRBV27, the J call TRBJ1-6; D is ambiguous. CDR3 amino acids: CASSIRSYSPLHF. Here the CDR3 DNA reads TGTGCCAGCTCAATTAGGAGTTATTCACCCCTCCACTTT.